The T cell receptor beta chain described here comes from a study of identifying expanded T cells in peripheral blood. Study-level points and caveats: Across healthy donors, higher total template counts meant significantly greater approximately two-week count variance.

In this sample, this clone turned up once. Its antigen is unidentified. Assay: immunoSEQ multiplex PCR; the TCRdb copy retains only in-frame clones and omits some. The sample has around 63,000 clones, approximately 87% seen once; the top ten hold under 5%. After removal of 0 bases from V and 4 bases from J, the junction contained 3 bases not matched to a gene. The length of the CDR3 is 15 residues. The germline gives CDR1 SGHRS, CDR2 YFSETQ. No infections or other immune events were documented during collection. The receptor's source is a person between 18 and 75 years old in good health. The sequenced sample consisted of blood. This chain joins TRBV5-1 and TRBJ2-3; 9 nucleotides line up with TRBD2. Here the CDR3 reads CASSLAAGGSDTQYF. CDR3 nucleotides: TGCGCCAGCAGCTTGGCTGCGGGGGGGTCAGATACGCAGTATTTT.